The 17 T cell receptor beta chains presented below share a single source sample, sequenced in a study of control samples from healthy donors and cancer patients. This table comes from immunoSEQ multiplex PCR, and its TCRdb copy is limited to in-frame clones, with some not included. Of fewer than 200,000 clones listed, less than 95% were seen once; the top ten hold around 15%. Source material: PBMCs. The receptors stem from a man between 60 and 75 years old with colorectal cancer.

This chain uses TRBV30 with TRBJ1-1; D is ambiguous. Germline CDR1 is GTSNPN and CDR2 is SVGIG (reference sequence). V lost 2 bases to trimming and J lost 4 bases, with 8 bases between them. The length of the CDR3 is 12 residues. The chain's CDR3 is CAWSFAGTEAFF. CDR3 in DNA: TGTGCCTGGAGTTTCGCCGGCACTGAAGCTTTCTTT.

The gene calls are TRBV7-6 and TRBJ2-3; TRBD2 agrees at 9 bases. In germline, CDR1 is SGHVS, CDR2 FNYEAQ. The CDR3 runs to 15 residues. V was pared by 1 base and J by 5 bases, with 4 bases of the junction left unmatched. CDR3 loop: CASSLVSSGEDTQYF. CDR3 sequence (DNA): TGTGCCAGCAGCTTAGTGTCTAGCGGGGAAGATACGCAGTATTTT.

V gene TRBV5-1 combines with J gene TRBJ2-5; 7 bases fit TRBD1. The CDR3 consists of 14 residues. Germline V CDR1 and CDR2: SGHRS, YFSETQ. The V segment lost 6 bases and the J segment 1 base; nucleotides outside the gene matches: 6. The CDR3 region is CASTLTGTQETQYF. In nucleotides, the CDR3 is TGCGCCAGCACCCTGACAGGGACCCAAGAGACCCAGTACTTC.

This rearrangement joins TRBV11-2 to TRBJ1-2, with 9 positions matching TRBD1. Germline V gives CDR1 SGHAT, CDR2 FQNNGV. Germline trimming cut 3 bases from V and 4 bases from J; bases unmatched to any gene: 6. The CDR3 extends over 15 amino acids. DNA of the CDR3: TGTGCCAGCAGCTTGTCGACAGGGGGTGTCTATGGCTACACCTTC. This codes for CASSLSTGGVYGYTF.

CDR3 region: CASSKYRDITLDPWNTIYF. CDR3 nucleotide sequence: TGTGCCAGCAGCAAATACCGGGACATTACTCTGGATCCCTGGAACACCATATATTTT. The chain uses TRBV21-1 and TRBJ1-3; the DNA was not used to check the table's D call, TRBD1. TRBV21-1 constitutes a pseudogene. The CDR3 consists of 19 residues.

V is TRBV10-3 and J is TRBJ1-2; D might be TRBD1 (6 bases). Looked up from germline, CDR1 is ENHRY and CDR2 is SYGVKD. The CDR3 covers 13 residues. Between the trimmed V and J ends, which lost 11 bases and 1 base, there was a span of 14 bases. DNA of the CDR3: TGTGCCTCTTCTAGGGGGGGTAACTATGGCTACACCTTC. This sequence encodes CASSRGGNYGYTF.

J is TRBJ1-6 and V is TRBV29-1; a possible D gene is TRBD1 (5 bases). V lost 7 bases to trimming and J lost 10 bases, with 17 bases between them. The CDR3 is made up of 13 amino acids. CDR1 and CDR2 (germline): SQVTM, ANQGSEA. In DNA form, the CDR3 reads TGCAGCGCCAGGGAGGGCCCTGGGTCACCCCTCCACTTT. It translates to CSAREGPGSPLHF. The full variable domain, completed using reference TRBV29-1 and TRBJ1-6, is SAVISQKPSRDICQRGTSLTIQCQVDSQVTMMFWYRQQPGQSLTLIATANQGSEATYESGFVIDKFPISRPNLTFSTLTVSNMSPEDSSIYLCSAREGPGSPLHFGNGTRLTVT.

The chain recombines TRBV7-2 with TRBJ2-1; a weak D match, TRBD2 (6 bases). V was cut by 5 bases and J by 12 bases, with 17 bases left in between. CDR3 size: 13 residues. CDR1 is SGHTA, CDR2 FQGNSA, per germline. DNA for the CDR3: TGTGCCAGCAGCCTCGTGGAGTTCGGGGGGCAGTTCTTC. Encoded protein: CASSLVEFGGQFF.

This chain uses TRBV2 with TRBJ1-5; no definite D call. Germline V gives CDR1 SNHLY, CDR2 FYNNEI. V was shortened by 2 bases and J by 4 bases, with 12 bases between the two germline ends. The CDR3 totals 15 residues. CDR3 amino acids: CASSERLALNQPQHF. The DNA of the CDR3 is TGTGCCAGCAGTGAAAGGTTAGCTCTGAATCAGCCCCAGCATTTT.

J is TRBJ1-1 and V is TRBV15; unclear D gene. CDR1 LNHNV and CDR2 YYDKDF come from the germline V gene (reference sequence). With 0 bases removed from V and 0 bases from J, the gap between germline ends came to 5 bases. The CDR3 is 14 amino acids. The CDR3 DNA is TGTGCCACCAGCAGAGATACGGTGAACACTGAAGCTTTCTTT. Protein: CATSRDTVNTEAFF.

This chain links TRBV25-1 with TRBJ2-1, with a weak D call TRBD1 (5 bases). This CDR3 spans 17 amino acids. Germline V gene data show CDR1 as MGHDK and CDR2 as SYGVNS. Trimming left V 6 bases short and J 1 base short, with 19 bases between. CDR3: CASRETVVSGSYNEQFF. As DNA, the CDR3 is TGTGCCAGCAGGGAGACAGTGGTTTCCGGGTCCTACAATGAGCAGTTCTTC.

The V call is TRBV24-1, the J call TRBJ2-5; 9 bases are shared with TRBD1. The ends lost 3 bases at V and 5 bases at J; junction bases unmatched: 12. The length of the CDR3 is 17 residues. Germline V gives CDR1 KGHDR, CDR2 SFDVKD. The CDR3 DNA reads TGTGCCACCAGTGATCCATCCCAGACAGGGGGTTCTGAGACCCAGTACTTC. It yields the protein CATSDPSQTGGSETQYF.

The chain uses TRBV19 and TRBJ2-1; D remains ambiguous. V dropped 3 bases and J dropped 4 bases, with 10 bases sitting between them. The CDR3 extends over 14 amino acids. The V gene's germline CDR1 is LNHDA and CDR2 SQIVND (reference sequence). This chain's CDR3 is CASSMRYRYNEQFF. CDR3 nucleotides: TGTGCCAGTAGTATGCGTTACCGGTACAATGAGCAGTTCTTC. Filled out from reference TRBV19 and TRBJ2-1, the complete variable domain reads DGGITQSPKYLFRKEGQNVTLSCEQNLNHDAMYWYRQDPGQGLRLIYYSQIVNDFQKGDIAEGYSVSREKKESFPLTVTSAQKNPTAFYLCASSMRYRYNEQFFGPGTRLTVL.

The chain links TRBV23-1 to TRBJ1-2; D is uncertain. TRBV23-1 is classed as an ORF, of uncertain function. This CDR3 contains 10 residues. V dropped 4 bases and J dropped 14 bases, with 11 bases sitting between them. CDR3 in DNA: TGCGCCAGCAGTCCCCCGGCGGGGACCTTC. Protein: CASSPPAGTF.

The chain uses TRBV12-3 or TRBV12-4 and TRBJ2-7; perhaps D is TRBD1 or TRBD2 (6 bases each). V lost 7 bases, J lost 4 bases, and 14 bases lay in between. This CDR3 comprises 13 residues. CDR3 residues: CASKRGGYYEQYF. As DNA, the CDR3 is TGTGCCAGCAAGAGAGGGGGGTATTACGAGCAGTACTTC.

The rearrangement joins TRBV12-3 or TRBV12-4 to TRBJ1-4; D remains unclear. This CDR3 comprises 13 residues. V lost 3 bases to trimming and J lost 13 bases, with 15 bases between them. The CDR3 DNA is TGTGCCAGCAGTTTTGTTACCGGAAATGGACTGTTTTTT. It yields the protein CASSFVTGNGLFF.

The rearrangement links TRBV12-3 or TRBV12-4 to TRBJ1-5; D unresolved. This CDR3 region has 13 residues. Trimming took off 6 bases at V and 2 bases at J, with 8 bases between the two ends. Here the CDR3 reads CASSFRGNQPQHF. CDR3 DNA sequence: TGTGCCAGCAGCTTCCGGGGCAATCAGCCCCAGCATTTT.